One sample yielded the 17 T cell receptor beta chains listed below, sequenced in a study of T-cell memory formation after mild COVID-19. TCRdb re-called the 5' RACE reads through MiXCR, storing one row per CDR3 protein. The sample has over 350,000 distinct CDR3 sequences; about 15% are singletons. Sequencing used PBMCs or a T cell subset sorted from them (not recorded which). Receptors were obtained from a man aged 18 to 30 who had mild COVID-19 (a few samples of this study predate the infection). Cell type and time point are not known.

The V call is TRBV29-1, the J call TRBJ2-3, with 7 bases lining up with TRBD2. Germline values: CDR1 SQVTM, CDR2 ANQGSEA. Trimming cost V 4 bases and J 8 bases; bases outside gene matches: 6. The CDR3 has 12 amino acids. The CDR3 DNA follows: TGCAGCGTTGGCGGGGGATGGGGTACGCAGTATTTT. This encodes CSVGGGWGTQYF.

This sequence joins TRBV27 and TRBJ1-1; D possibly corresponds to TRBD1 (6 bases). The CDR3 has 15 amino acids. Germline-derived CDR1 and CDR2 are MNHEY and SMNVEV (reference sequence). Trimming took off 7 bases at V and 3 bases at J, with 18 bases between the two ends. The CDR3 bases are TGTGCCAGCACCTTACAGGGTCAATGGGACACTGAAGCTTTCTTT. Its protein is CASTLQGQWDTEAFF.

J is TRBJ2-1 and V is TRBV7-2; D is undetermined. CDR1 is SGHTA and CDR2 is FQGNSA in the germline V gene. Trimming removed 1 base from V and 6 bases from J, with 16 bases in between. The CDR3 has 16 amino acids. The CDR3 sequence: CASSLGLGRSGNEQFF. CDR3 bases: TGTGCCAGCAGCTTAGGGCTGGGCAGGTCGGGCAATGAGCAGTTCTTC.

This clonotype was seen many times. The V gene is TRBV20-1, the J gene TRBJ2-7; D is perhaps TRBD2 (5 bases). Per the germline V gene, CDR1 is DFQATT and CDR2 is SNEGSKA (reference sequence). The CDR3 length is 15 residues. V was pared by 4 bases and J by 4 bases, with 20 bases between. The DNA for the CDR3 is TGCAGTGCTAACAAAGAGGGCCTCCGTACGTACGAGCAGTACGTC. It yields the protein CSANKEGLRTYEQYV.

This clonotype came up many times. This chain joins TRBV3-1 and TRBJ2-7, with 10 bases aligning to TRBD1. Germline values: CDR1 LGHDT, CDR2 YNNKEL (reference sequence). The CDR3 is 13 residues long. V gave up 6 bases and J gave up 2 bases; unmatched junction bases: 1. The CDR3 sequence is CASSGQGAYEQYF. CDR3 sequence (DNA): TGTGCCAGCAGTGGACAGGGGGCCTACGAGCAGTACTTC.

The chain is built from TRBV20-1 and TRBJ2-3; the D gene is possibly TRBD1 (5 bases). Trimming left V 5 bases short and J 10 bases short, with 10 bases between. The CDR3 is made up of 10 amino acids. Germline V CDR1 and CDR2: DFQATT, SNEGSKA (reference sequence). CDR3 residues: CSAGRVPQYF. In DNA, the CDR3 is TGCAGTGCTGGCAGGGTTCCGCAGTATTTT.

This clonotype has at least ten counts. This chain links TRBV7-8 with TRBJ1-6; D is unresolved. The germline CDR1 and CDR2 sequences are SGHVS and FQNEAQ. This CDR3 region has 15 residues. The V end lost 4 bases, the J end lost 7 bases, and 14 bases lay between the germline ends. DNA for the CDR3: TGTGCCAGCAGCTCTAGCGGGGTGTACAATTCACCCCTCCACTTT. Protein: CASSSSGVYNSPLHF.

The chain recombines TRBV20-1 with TRBJ1-1; tentatively, D is TRBD1 (5 bases). The CDR3 has 16 residues. Germline values: CDR1 DFQATT, CDR2 SNEGSKA (reference sequence). Trimming cost V 0 bases and J 6 bases, with 20 bases left between them. The DNA of the CDR3 is TGCAGTGCTAGAGATTGGGGCCAATTGTCGAGACCTGAAGCTTTCTTT. It yields the protein CSARDWGQLSRPEAFF.

This clonotype appeared a few times. This chain joins TRBV6-6 and TRBJ2-5; either TRBD1 or TRBD2 may supply D (6 bases each). The CDR3 runs to 18 residues. V was clipped by 1 base and J by 1 base, with 19 bases between them. Germline V gene lookup returns CDR1 MNHNY and CDR2 SVGAGI (reference sequence). The CDR3 loop is CASSYFYTTGATQETQYF. DNA for the CDR3: TGTGCCAGCAGTTACTTCTACACGACGGGGGCGACCCAAGAGACCCAGTACTTC.

The genes are TRBV7-8 and TRBJ2-5; 7 nucleotides line up with TRBD1. The length of the CDR3 is 15 residues. Trimming at V came to 5 bases and at J to 5 bases, leaving 11 bases not matched to a gene. CDR1 is SGHVS, CDR2 FQNEAQ, per germline. The CDR3 DNA is TGTGCCAGCAGCACCCGCGACAGGGCGGAGGAGACCCAGTACTTC. Protein: CASSTRDRAEETQYF.

There are a few counts of this clonotype. The chain uses TRBV2 and TRBJ2-7; TRBD2 might be the D (6 bases). CDR3 length: 11 amino acids. V lost 8 bases and J 4 bases, leaving 9 bases between the germline ends. Germline CDR1 is SNHLY and CDR2 is FYNNEI. Here the CDR3 reads CASRREYEQYV. Here the CDR3 DNA reads TGTGCCAGCCGCCGGGAGTACGAGCAGTACGTC.

The chain combines TRBV4-3 with TRBJ2-3, with 14 bases that match TRBD2. Per germline, CDR1 LGHNA and CDR2 YSLEER. J gave up 0 bases and V 4 bases, and 6 bases lay outside the gene matches. The CDR3 is made up of 18 amino acids. The CDR3 region is CASSLRTSGGPSTDTQYF. In DNA, the CDR3 is TGCGCCAGCAGCCTCAGGACTAGCGGGGGGCCTAGCACAGATACGCAGTATTTT.

This clonotype has just a few counts. The chain couples TRBV5-6 to TRBJ2-1; D is possibly TRBD2 (7 bases). The CDR3 totals 15 residues. The V end was cut by 2 bases, the J end by 4 bases, with 13 bases between. In germline, CDR1 is SGHDT, CDR2 YYEEEE. CDR3 loop: CASSFGGRRYNEQFF. In DNA, the CDR3 is TGTGCCAGCAGCTTCGGGGGGCGGAGATACAATGAGCAGTTCTTC. Complete variable domain (other parts from reference TRBV5-6 and TRBJ2-1): DAGVTQSPTHLIKTRGQQVTLRCSPKSGHDTVSWYQQALGQGPQFIFQYYEEEERQRGNFPDRFSGHQFPNYSSELNVNALLLGDSALYLCASSFGGRRYNEQFFGPGTRLTVL.

The genes are TRBV4-3 and TRBJ2-5; 7 bases align to TRBD2. CDR3 length: 15 amino acids. Per the germline V gene, CDR1 is LGHNA and CDR2 is YSLEER. V gave up 3 bases and J gave up 5 bases; unmatched junction bases: 9. The CDR3 protein is CASSQAQREGETQYF. The CDR3 DNA follows: TGCGCCAGCAGCCAGGCTCAGCGGGAAGGGGAGACCCAGTACTTC.

The chain couples TRBV5-1 to TRBJ2-1; D not certain. Per the germline V gene, CDR1 is SGHRS and CDR2 is YFSETQ. The CDR3 is 13 residues long. V gave up 6 bases and J gave up 0 bases, with 7 bases separating them. CDR3 DNA sequence: TGCGCCAGCAATCTTGGCTCCTACAATGAGCAGTTCTTC. As protein: CASNLGSYNEQFF.

V and J are TRBV27 and TRBJ1-1; D may be TRBD1 (5 bases). There are 14 residues in the CDR3. Deletions cut 4 bases from V and 0 bases from J, with 9 bases between. Germline lookup yields CDR1 MNHEY and CDR2 SMNVEV (reference sequence). The CDR3 DNA reads TGTGCCAGCAGTTCGGGGCCCGTGAACACTGAAGCTTTCTTT. Protein: CASSSGPVNTEAFF.

This clonotype was seen repeatedly, ten times or more. The V call is TRBV20-1, the J call TRBJ2-5; the match to TRBD1 covers 7 bases. Germline CDR1 reads DFQATT; CDR2 reads SNEGSKA (reference sequence). CDR3 length equals 15 residues. With V trimmed by 6 bases and J by 5 bases, 15 bases remained unmatched. This CDR3 is CSAPQFGTVGETQYF. The CDR3 DNA is TGCAGTGCGCCGCAATTCGGGACAGTAGGGGAGACCCAGTACTTC.